Below, 10 T cell receptor beta chains from the same sample are listed, as sequenced in a study of T cell repertoires and leukemia-associated antigens (dated by TCRdb to the late 2010s). The library was prepared using 5' RACE. Sequenced using an Illumina MiSeq. Clones were called with MiXCR by TCRdb after fastp trimmed the public reads at Q25, and only in-frame beta chains were retained. Each CDR3 protein appears once, grouped with its most common genes and DNA. For this sample there are roughly 12,000 distinct CDR3 sequences; around 40% appear just once. The ten largest clones add up to 27% of the sample. These receptors have no known antigen. The specimen sequenced was CD3+ T cells sorted from blood and cultured. The source of these receptors is a female donor in good health.

This clonotype was picked up a small number of times. This chain uses TRBV12-3 or TRBV12-4 with TRBJ2-2; D perhaps matches TRBD2 (5 bases). The CDR3 is 16 residues long. Trimming removed 1 base at V and 5 bases at J, with 14 bases between. CDR3 sequence: CASSLVLREGTGELFF. CDR3 coding DNA: TGTGCCAGCAGTTTAGTACTCCGTGAGGGAACCGGGGAGCTGTTTTTT.

This clonotype showed up many times. V and J are TRBV7-9 and TRBJ2-1; perhaps D is TRBD1 or TRBD2 (5 bases each). The germline CDR1 and CDR2 sequences are SEHNR and FQNEAQ (reference sequence). This CDR3 region has 16 residues. Trimming took off 7 bases at V and 5 bases at J, with 21 bases between the two ends. The CDR3 DNA reads TGTGCCAGCACTGGGACCCGTGTGGGCCTACACAATGAGCAGTTCTTC. This codes for CASTGTRVGLHNEQFF.

V gene TRBV28 combines with J gene TRBJ2-5; 12 bases map to TRBD1. V dropped 1 base and J dropped 5; count of bases not matched to a gene: 14. Germline CDR1 MDHEN, CDR2 SYDVKM. The CDR3 totals 19 residues. The CDR3 coding sequence is TGTGCCAGCAGTTTATCTTGGGGCCACGCGGGACAGGGGGCGGAGACCCAGTACTTC. Protein sequence: CASSLSWGHAGQGAETQYF.

CDR3 protein: CASSEYLGTAGYTF. The CDR3 bases are TGTGCCAGCAGTGAATATTTGGGGACGGCAGGCTACACCTTC. The V gene is TRBV25-1, the J gene TRBJ1-2, with a tentative D call TRBD1 (5 bases). The CDR3 runs to 14 residues. Trimming pared 0 bases from V and 8 bases from J, leaving 13 bases between. Germline V gene lookup returns CDR1 MGHDK and CDR2 SYGVNS.

As for this clonotype: Without the conserved terminal phenylalanine or tryptophan, this CDR3 likely stems from a read error. The DNA is omitted, as the CDR3 cannot be located on it reliably, and the CDR3 follows TCRdb's listing. The chain uses TRBV20-1 and TRBJ1-2. The CDR3 adds up to 10 amino acids, both ends counted. The germline V gene has CDR1 DFQATT and CDR2 SNEGSKA (reference sequence). The CDR3 sequence: CSARDLMGGL.

This clonotype qualifies as medium-sized. V usage is TRBV29-1 and J usage is TRBJ2-1; TRBD2 might be the D (5 bases). The germline V gene has CDR1 SQVTM and CDR2 ANQGSEA. Trimming removed 2 bases from V and 9 bases from J, with 8 bases in between. This CDR3 has 11 amino acids. The CDR3 region has the DNA TGCAGCGTTGAAAAGGACTTTGAGCAGTTCTTC. This gives the protein CSVEKDFEQFF.

The CDR3 is CSVRGQRNTEAFF. The CDR3 DNA reads as TGCAGCGTACGGGGGCAGAGGAACACTGAAGCTTTCTTT. The chain is built from TRBV29-1 and TRBJ1-1; weak D call: TRBD1 (6 bases). The CDR3 spans 13 residues. V shed 6 bases and J shed 1 base, with 12 bases lying between them. Germline V gene lookup returns CDR1 SQVTM and CDR2 ANQGSEA.

This clonotype was recorded many times. V and J are TRBV6-2 or TRBV6-3 and TRBJ2-1, with 9 bases fitting TRBD1. Germline V gives CDR1 MNHEY, CDR2 SVGEGT. This CDR3 region has 17 residues. With 10 bases clipped from V and 1 base from J, the junction kept 14 bases outside the gene matches. CDR3 in amino acids: CATRGTGNDRSYNEQFF. In DNA form, the CDR3 reads TGTGCCACCCGCGGGACAGGGAATGATAGATCCTACAATGAGCAGTTCTTC.

The chain combines TRBV4-2 with TRBJ2-3, with 12 positions matching TRBD2. With V trimmed by 4 bases and J by 1 base, 3 bases remained unmatched. The CDR3 is 16 residues long. CDR1 and CDR2 (germline): LGHNA, YNFKEQ. The CDR3 spells CASSPGLAGRTDTQYF. The CDR3 DNA is TGTGCCAGCAGCCCGGGACTAGCGGGCCGCACAGATACGCAGTATTTT.

This clonotype was detected a few times. The junction does not match germline at one end; this may be a read error. The chain is built from TRBV7-2 and TRBJ2-7; 9 nucleotides match TRBD1. The CDR3 has 16 residues. Germline V CDR1 and CDR2: SGHTA, FQGNSA. DNA for the CDR3: TGTGCCAGCAGCTCGCCCGGCTGGGACAGGGCCTACGAGCAATACTTC. It translates to CASSSPGWDRAYEQYF.